Below, 16 T cell receptor beta chains from the same sample are listed, as sequenced in a study of shared clonotypes between healthy human individuals. The naive CD8 population came from CD45RO-negative cells selected for CCR7, without terminally differentiated effector memory CD45RA+ cells. This table comes from immunoSEQ multiplex PCR, and its TCRdb copy is limited to in-frame clones, with some not included. The sample consists of millions of clones, approximately 94% of them appearing once. Material for sequencing was naive CD8+ T cells from PBMCs. These receptors were taken from a man between 18 and 29 years old in good health. Some clones in this sample may be carry-over from other donors' samples.

This clone was found once. The genes are TRBV9 and TRBJ2-2; D might be TRBD2 (5 bases). This CDR3 spans 13 amino acids. The V gene lost 4 bases and the J gene lost 6 bases, with 10 bases spanning the gap. The V gene's germline CDR1 is SGDLS and CDR2 YYNGEE. As DNA, the CDR3 is TGTGCCAGCAGCCTCCGGGGAGCCGGGGAGCTGTTTTTT. Protein: CASSLRGAGELFF.

The V call is TRBV18, the J call TRBJ2-6, with 12 positions matching TRBD1. From germline, CDR1 is KGHSH and CDR2 LQKENI. The CDR3 has 18 amino acids. The V gene end was trimmed by 5 bases and the J gene end by 3 bases; junction bases not matched to a gene: 8. In DNA form, the CDR3 reads TGTGCCAGCTCATCAGTCCGGGACAGGGGGCTTGGGGCCAACGTCCTGACTTTC. Its protein product is CASSSVRDRGLGANVLTF.

This clone has just one count. The chain carries TRBV18 and TRBJ2-7, with D possibly TRBD1 on 7 matching bases. Trimming removed 2 bases at V and 2 bases at J, with 28 bases between. Germline loops: CDR1 KGHSH, CDR2 LQKENI. This CDR3 spans 20 amino acids. The CDR3 DNA reads as TGTGCCAGCTCACCAACTCAGGGGGTGATAGCGGTCCCTGTCCCCTACGAGCAGTACTTC. Protein sequence: CASSPTQGVIAVPVPYEQYF.

The chain uses TRBV5-4 and TRBJ1-1, with D unresolved. The germline V and J ends were trimmed by 3 bases and 3 bases, with 15 bases remaining between them. The length of the CDR3 is 15 residues. Per germline, CDR1 SGHNT and CDR2 YYREEE (reference sequence). CDR3 coding DNA: TGTGCCAGCAGCTCCCACGTCCTTTTTTACACTGAAGCTTTCTTT. It specifies CASSSHVLFYTEAFF.

This chain links TRBV19 with TRBJ1-2; D is unclear. Germline-derived CDR1 and CDR2 are LNHDA and SQIVND (reference sequence). This CDR3 region has 16 residues. The germline V and J ends were trimmed by 0 bases and 7 bases, with 18 bases remaining between them. CDR3 DNA: TGTGCCAGTAGTATAGATCTTGAGGTTCGATGGAGTGGCTACACCTTC. Translated: CASSIDLEVRWSGYTF.

As for this clone: This specimen includes other DNA sequences encoding the same CDR3. V and J are TRBV29-1 and TRBJ2-1; D remains ambiguous. V was shortened by 1 base and J by 10 bases, with 5 bases between the two germline ends. Germline V gives CDR1 SQVTM, CDR2 ANQGSEA. The CDR3 loop spans 10 amino acids. The CDR3: CSVEGREQFF. For the CDR3, the DNA is TGCAGCGTTGAAGGTAGAGAGCAGTTCTTC.

The chain employs TRBV7-9 and TRBJ2-7; tentatively, D is TRBD1 (6 bases). The V gene lost 1 base and the J gene lost 5 bases, with 21 bases spanning the gap. CDR3 size: 17 residues. Germline-derived CDR1 and CDR2 are SEHNR and FQNEAQ (reference sequence). The CDR3 sequence is CASSLGWVSGQSDEQYF. The CDR3 DNA reads TGTGCCAGCAGCTTAGGTTGGGTCTCAGGACAGTCTGACGAGCAGTACTTC.

The CDR3 is CASSPGEVEQFF. CDR3 DNA: TGCGCCAGCAGCCCGGGAGAGGTTGAGCAGTTCTTC. The chain joins TRBV4-1 to TRBJ2-1, with TRBD2 as a possible D gene (6 bases). CDR1 and CDR2 from the germline V gene are MGHRA and YSYEKL. The length of the CDR3 is 12 residues. V gave up 4 bases and J gave up 9 bases, with 10 bases separating them.

The J gene is TRBJ1-2, the V gene TRBV5-5, with TRBD1 identical over 11 bases. V dropped 4 bases and J dropped 7; count of bases not matched to a gene: 6. The CDR3 contains 14 residues. The germline CDR1 and CDR2 sequences are SGHKS and YYEKEE (reference sequence). The CDR3 DNA sequence: TGTGCCAGCAGCCCCGGACAGGGGGCTGGTGGCTACACCTTC. Translated: CASSPGQGAGGYTF. The variable domain in full, completed from reference TRBV5-5 and TRBJ1-2, reads DAGVTQSPTHLIKTRGQQVTLRCSPISGHKSVSWYQQVLGQGPQFIFQYYEKEERGRGNFPDRFSARQFPNYSSELNVNALLLGDSALYLCASSPGQGAGGYTFGSGTRLTVV.

The chain employs TRBV19 and TRBJ2-7; 7 bases line up with TRBD2. V shed 5 bases and J 1 base; nucleotides not matched to a gene: 8. CDR3 length: 15 amino acids. Germline loops: CDR1 LNHDA, CDR2 SQIVND (reference sequence). The CDR3 nucleotides read TGTGCCAGTAGTCCCCAGGGAGGGGAATCCTACGAGCAGTACTTC. Its protein is CASSPQGGESYEQYF.

The V and J genes are TRBV10-1 and TRBJ1-1; no firm D call. The ends were cut back, 2 bases at V and 1 base at J, with 8 bases in the middle. The CDR3 consists of 14 residues. The germline CDR1 and CDR2 sequences are WNHNN and SYGVQD (reference sequence). CDR3 protein: CASSEGQANTEAFF. The CDR3 DNA follows: TGCGCCAGCAGTGAGGGGCAGGCGAACACTGAAGCTTTCTTT.

The gene calls are TRBV27 and TRBJ2-3; possibly TRBD1 or TRBD2 for D (7 bases each). Trimming removed 7 bases at V and 4 bases at J, with 18 bases between. The CDR3 is 15 amino acids. Germline loops: CDR1 MNHEY, CDR2 SMNVEV (reference sequence). CDR3 in DNA: TGTGCCAGCACAGAAGGGGGAGGGGGCCCAGATACGCAGTATTTT. It is translated as CASTEGGGGPDTQYF.

The rearrangement joins TRBV7-2 to TRBJ1-1; 9 bases map to TRBD1. The CDR3 is 17 amino acids. The germline gives CDR1 SGHTA, CDR2 FQGNSA. With 1 base clipped from V and 8 bases from J, the junction kept 14 bases outside the gene matches. The CDR3 region is CASSLVWTGVLRGEAFF. The DNA of the CDR3 is TGTGCCAGCAGCTTAGTTTGGACAGGGGTCCTCCGAGGAGAAGCTTTCTTT. The whole variable domain, remainder taken from reference TRBV7-2 and TRBJ1-1, is GAGVSQSPSNKVTEKGKDVELRCDPISGHTALYWYRQSLGQGLEFLIYFQGNSAPDKSGLPSDRFSAERTGGSVSTLTIQRTQQEDSAVYLCASSLVWTGVLRGEAFFGQGTRLTVV.

This rearrangement joins TRBV5-1 to TRBJ1-1; D is possibly TRBD1 (6 bases). Trimming removed 4 bases from V and 0 bases from J, with 10 bases in between. The CDR3 is 14 amino acids. CDR1 and CDR2 (germline): SGHRS, YFSETQ. The CDR3 DNA sequence: TGCGCCAGCAGCGGGACACACATGAACACTGAAGCTTTCTTT. Its protein is CASSGTHMNTEAFF.

Only a few counts were recorded for this clone. The DNA of the CDR3 is TGTGCCAGCAGCCAGGGGAGACATTTAGAGGCTTTCTTT. Its translation: CASSQGRHLEAFF. The chain links TRBV14 to TRBJ1-1; D unclear. Trimming shortened V by 3 bases and J by 11 bases, and 16 bases separated the two germline ends. CDR3 length equals 13 residues. From germline, CDR1 is SGHDN and CDR2 FVKESK.

The chain couples TRBV7-9 to TRBJ2-7, with 8 bases fitting TRBD1. The CDR3 totals 16 residues. Germline V gene data show CDR1 as SEHNR and CDR2 as FQNEAQ (reference sequence). The J segment lost 4 bases and the V segment lost 4 bases, leaving 12 bases of the junction unmatched. The chain's CDR3 is CASSSSRDRRSYEQYF. DNA for the CDR3: TGTGCCAGCAGCTCTTCAAGGGACAGGAGGTCATACGAGCAGTACTTC.